The next 20 T cell receptor beta chains were all read from a single sample in a study of T cells in Graves' hyperthyroidism and ophthalmopathy. The CDR3 regions of TCR beta were amplified from RNA transcripts. A set of HTBI primers served as the primers for a first-round RT-PCR of the TCR CDR3. One entry per CDR3 protein, called by TCRdb with MiXCR from the multiplex PCR reads. The sample includes 96,000 or so distinct CDR3 sequences, approximately 56% of them seen just once. Material: blood. These receptors were obtained from a woman aged 40 to 50 with Graves' hyperthyroidism.

This clonotype was recorded a few times. This chain joins TRBV7-2 and TRBJ2-3, with 7 bases aligning to TRBD2. This CDR3 region has 16 residues. V dropped 5 bases and J dropped 3; count of bases not matched to a gene: 11. From germline, CDR1 is SGHTA and CDR2 FQGNSA. The CDR3: CASSPLPGGVTDTQYF. DNA of the CDR3: TGTGCCAGCAGCCCCCTGCCGGGAGGAGTGACAGATACGCAGTATTTT.

About this clonotype: At one end, the junction sequence differs from germline, possibly due to a read error. J is TRBJ1-6 and V is TRBV6-6; D gene uncertain. The CDR3 extends over 14 amino acids. Germline lookup yields CDR1 MNHNY and CDR2 SVGAGI (reference sequence). The CDR3 sequence is CASSHSAGYGPLHF. The CDR3 DNA reads TGTGCCAGCAGTCACTCAGCGGGATACGGACCCCTCCACTTT.

This clonotype came up once. This chain links TRBV5-5 with TRBJ2-3; D is ambiguous. Trimming shortened V by 0 bases and J by 4 bases, and 12 bases separated the two germline ends. Per the germline V gene, CDR1 is SGHKS and CDR2 is YYEKEE (reference sequence). The CDR3 has 15 residues. CDR3 bases: TGTGCCAGCAGCTTGGGTCTAGGTAGTTCAGATACGCAGTATTTT. Translating gives CASSLGLGSSDTQYF.

CDR3 DNA: TGTGCCAGCAGCCGCACAGGGGGCGGTTCACCCCTCCACTTT. It codes for CASSRTGGGSPLHF. This chain links TRBV14 with TRBJ1-6; 9 bases map to TRBD1. There are 14 residues in the CDR3. CDR1 is SGHDN and CDR2 is FVKESK in the germline V gene. The trim removed 4 bases at V and 9 bases at J, leaving 4 bases unmatched.

The chain couples TRBV9 to TRBJ1-2; 9 bases match TRBD1. The CDR3 consists of 15 residues. V shed 1 base, J shed 5 bases, and the junction held 6 bases outside the gene matches. From germline, CDR1 is SGDLS and CDR2 YYNGEE. This CDR3 reads CASSVMGQGTYGYTF. CDR3 DNA sequence: TGTGCCAGCAGCGTAATGGGACAGGGAACATATGGCTACACCTTC.

On this clonotype: A much larger clone is a single base away; this may be a read error. V gene TRBV7-9 combines with J gene TRBJ1-1, with no clear D. The CDR3 contains 13 residues. Germline values: CDR1 SEHNR, CDR2 FQNEAQ (reference sequence). The CDR3 bases are TGCGCCAGCAGCCGCGGGGTGAACACTGGAGCTTTCTTT. It yields the protein CASSRGVNTGAFF.

The chain recombines TRBV7-9 with TRBJ2-2; tentatively, D is TRBD2 (6 bases). The germline V gene encodes CDR1 SEHNR and CDR2 FQNEAQ (reference sequence). Trimming took off 5 bases at V and 6 bases at J, with 13 bases between the two ends. The CDR3 contains 14 residues. CDR3 nucleotide sequence: TGTGCCAGCAGCCCCCCGGGACTGGCCGGGGAGCTGTTTTTT. Translating gives CASSPPGLAGELFF.

In this sample, this clonotype turned up many times. This chain links TRBV15 with TRBJ2-5; D call uncertain. The germline V and J ends were trimmed by 5 bases and 1 base, with 11 bases remaining between them. Germline-derived CDR1 and CDR2 are LNHNV and YYDKDF (reference sequence). The length of the CDR3 is 14 residues. The chain's CDR3 is CATSGWDLQETQYF. CDR3 DNA: TGTGCCACCAGCGGTTGGGATCTCCAAGAGACCCAGTACTTC.

The chain links TRBV2 to TRBJ1-6, with D possibly TRBD1 on 6 matching bases. V lost 6 bases and J 10 bases, leaving 16 bases between the germline ends. The CDR3 contains 14 residues. Per germline, CDR1 SNHLY and CDR2 FYNNEI. CDR3 region: CASSQGGGQSPLHF. The CDR3 region has the DNA TGTGCCAGCAGCCAAGGGGGGGGACAATCACCCCTCCACTTT.

The rearrangement joins TRBV2 to TRBJ1-2; D not certain. Germline V gene sequence: CDR1 SNHLY, CDR2 FYNNEI. This CDR3 comprises 13 residues. Trimming cost V 3 bases and J 8 bases, with 13 bases left between them. The CDR3 DNA reads as TGTGCCAGCAGTGACAGGAGGGCCCTAGGCTACACCTTC. Protein product: CASSDRRALGYTF.

The table lists this clonotype with a few counts. The V gene is TRBV29-1, the J gene TRBJ2-7; D call uncertain. The CDR3 is made up of 13 amino acids. The germline V gene has CDR1 SQVTM and CDR2 ANQGSEA. Trimming removed 8 bases at V and 2 bases at J, with 16 bases between. Written as DNA, the CDR3 is TGCAGCTTAGGCGGAAACCCAACCTACGAGCAGTACTTC. Translating gives CSLGGNPTYEQYF.

On this clonotype itself: An end of the junction does not agree with germline; a read error may underlie this. The gene calls are TRBV7-3 and TRBJ1-5; a possible D gene is TRBD1 (5 bases). Looked up from germline, CDR1 is SGHTA and CDR2 is FQGTGA. The CDR3 is made up of 14 amino acids. CDR3 sequence: CASSRRVGVQPQHF. CDR3 bases: TGCGCCAGCAGCCGCAGAGTAGGGGTTCAGCCCCAGCATTTT.

This clonotype was found many times. The J gene is TRBJ1-1, the V gene TRBV19, with D uncertain. The CDR3 has 14 amino acids. Germline CDR1 and CDR2: LNHDA and SQIVND (reference sequence). V gave up 1 base and J gave up 4 bases, with 10 bases separating them. CDR3 bases: TGTGCCAGTAGTATAGGCCGGGTCTTCACTGAAGCTTTCTTT. Its protein product is CASSIGRVFTEAFF. Based on the CDR3 plus reference TRBV19 and TRBJ1-1, the full variable domain is DGGITQSPKYLFRKEGQNVTLSCEQNLNHDAMYWYRQDPGQGLRLIYYSQIVNDFQKGDIAEGYSVSREKKESFPLTVTSAQKNPTAFYLCASSIGRVFTEAFFGQGTRLTVV.

This clonotype was detected many times. The rearrangement links TRBV7-9 to TRBJ1-2; TRBD1 matches 9 bases. CDR1 SEHNR and CDR2 FQNEAQ come from the germline V gene (reference sequence). Trimming took 4 bases from V and 5 from J; bases not matched to a gene: 5. The CDR3 contains 14 residues. CDR3 sequence reads: CASSSTGGWYGYTF. CDR3 sequence (DNA): TGTGCCAGCAGCTCGACAGGGGGTTGGTATGGCTACACCTTC.

This clonotype was recorded many times. The rearrangement links TRBV10-3 to TRBJ2-3; TRBD2 matches 8 bases. The CDR3 spans 17 residues. CDR1 ENHRY and CDR2 SYGVKD come from the germline V gene. Germline trimming cut 0 bases from V and 3 bases from J; bases unmatched to any gene: 8. The CDR3, as DNA: TGTGCCATCAGTGAGTCGACATCCGGGAGGGGTACAGATACGCAGTATTTT. Residues: CAISESTSGRGTDTQYF.

This clonotype was picked up many times. V usage is TRBV6-5 and J usage is TRBJ1-5, with TRBD1 identical over 7 bases. The CDR3 is made up of 13 amino acids. The V gene's germline CDR1 is MNHEY and CDR2 SVGAGI. V lost 2 bases to trimming and J lost 6 bases; unmatched junction nucleotides: 1. CDR3 in amino acids: CASSYRGLQPQHF. The CDR3 DNA reads as TGTGCCAGCAGTTACAGGGGGCTTCAGCCCCAGCATTTT.

The V call is TRBV7-9, the J call TRBJ2-5; D gene ambiguous. Germline V gene data show CDR1 as SEHNR and CDR2 as FQNEAQ (reference sequence). This CDR3 contains 15 residues. Trimming pared 4 bases from V and 5 bases from J, leaving 17 bases between. The CDR3 reads CASSSSTANGETQYF. For the CDR3, the DNA is TGTGCCAGCAGCTCGTCGACGGCGAACGGGGAGACCCAGTACTTC. The entire variable domain, with the rest obtained from reference TRBV7-9 and TRBJ2-5, is as follows: DTGVSQNPRHKITKRGQNVTFRCDPISEHNRLYWYRQTLGQGPEFLTYFQNEAQLEKSRLLSDRFSAERPKGSFSTLEIQRTEQGDSAMYLCASSSSTANGETQYFGPGTRLLVL.

By share of the sample, this clonotype is medium-sized (0.01 to 0.1%). The chain joins TRBV5-1 to TRBJ1-5, with TRBD1 as a possible D gene (5 bases). The V and J ends lost 2 bases and 5 bases respectively, with 11 bases between them. Germline V gene sequence: CDR1 SGHRS, CDR2 YFSETQ. The CDR3 covers 14 residues. The CDR3 is CASSFQGGDQPQHF. The CDR3, as DNA: TGCGCCAGCAGCTTCCAGGGAGGGGATCAGCCCCAGCATTTT.

The chain recombines TRBV7-9 with TRBJ2-7; D ambiguous. The germline gives CDR1 SEHNR, CDR2 FQNEAQ (reference sequence). Trimming removed 0 bases at V and 5 bases at J, with 8 bases between. CDR3 length: 13 residues. CDR3 sequence (DNA): TGTGCCAGCAGCTTAGCAGGGCTCGACGAGCAGTACTTC. It translates to CASSLAGLDEQYF. Filled out from reference TRBV7-9 and TRBJ2-7, the complete variable domain reads DTGVSQNPRHKITKRGQNVTFRCDPISEHNRLYWYRQTLGQGPEFLTYFQNEAQLEKSRLLSDRFSAERPKGSFSTLEIQRTEQGDSAMYLCASSLAGLDEQYFGPGTRLTVT.

The rearrangement links TRBV5-1 to TRBJ2-3; D not certain. The germline V gene has CDR1 SGHRS and CDR2 YFSETQ. This CDR3 is 12 amino acids long. The germline V and J ends were trimmed by 4 bases and 2 bases, with 5 bases remaining between them. This CDR3 reads CASSRNTDTQYF. CDR3 bases: TGCGCCAGCAGCCGAAACACAGATACGCAGTATTTT.